The rows below give T cell receptor beta chains drawn from one sample of a study of blood T cells in healthy people across ages. TCRdb processed the 5' RACE reads anew with MiXCR; each CDR3 protein has one entry. The sample carries approximately 780,000 distinct CDR3 sequences, around a quarter recorded once. These same records also appear under a second study, on T cells of mothers and their children.

The sequenced sample was blood. The receptor source for this set is a boy aged 5 to 17 in good health. The CDR3 runs from the conserved cysteine through the conserved F or W. The order of the fields is V gene, clone size, D gene, J gene, CDR3 DNA, CDR3 protein. The D gene is left open where the match is weak. Expanded clones are given a class, and other clones once, few, many or no size at all.

v_call: TRBV5-1; clone_size: NA; d_call: NA; j_call: TRBJ2-2; cdr3_nt: TGCGCCAGCAGACAAACGATCCCGGGAACCGGGGAGCTGTTTTTT; cdr3_aa: CASRQTIPGTGELFF
v_call: TRBV2; clone_size: NA; d_call: NA; j_call: TRBJ1-2; cdr3_nt: TGTGCCAGCAGTGAAGCGGGGACCGGGGCCAGGGATGGCTACACCTTC; cdr3_aa: CASSEAGTGARDGYTF
v_call: TRBV7-9; clone_size: few; d_call: NA; j_call: TRBJ1-4; cdr3_nt: TGTGCCAGCACCCTTATCCCCCCCTGGGCAACTAATGAAAAACTGTTTTTT; cdr3_aa: CASTLIPPWATNEKLFF
v_call: TRBV29-1; clone_size: NA; d_call: TRBD1; j_call: TRBJ1-1; cdr3_nt: TGCAGCGTTGAATCTTGGACAGGGGTCGATAACGGTGAAGCTTTCTTT; cdr3_aa: CSVESWTGVDNGEAFF
v_call: TRBV29-1; clone_size: NA; d_call: NA; j_call: TRBJ1-3; cdr3_nt: TGCAGCGCCTTCACAGGAAACACCATATATTTT; cdr3_aa: CSAFTGNTIYF
v_call: TRBV3-1; clone_size: NA; d_call: TRBD2; j_call: TRBJ2-5; cdr3_nt: TGTGCCAGCAGCGTACCACTAGCGGAGCAAGAGACCCAGTACTTC; cdr3_aa: CASSVPLAEQETQYF
v_call: TRBV7-9; clone_size: few; d_call: NA; j_call: TRBJ2-5; cdr3_nt: TGTGCCAGCAGCTCCCGCGACCCGGATCCCAAGACCCAGTACTTC; cdr3_aa: CASSSRDPDPKTQYF
v_call: TRBV28; clone_size: few; d_call: TRBD1; j_call: TRBJ2-7; cdr3_nt: TGTGCCAGCAGCTTAGGGACAGGTTTCTACGAGCAGTACTTC; cdr3_aa: CASSLGTGFYEQYF
v_call: TRBV6-4; clone_size: few; d_call: TRBD1; j_call: TRBJ2-7; cdr3_nt: TGTGCCAGCAAACGGGACAGGGACTCCTACGAGCAGTACTTC; cdr3_aa: CASKRDRDSYEQYF
v_call: TRBV5-1; clone_size: NA; d_call: NA; j_call: TRBJ2-5; cdr3_nt: TGCGCCAGCAGCCCCGGGGACAGCCCGGGAGAGACCCAGTGCTTC; cdr3_aa: CASSPGDSPGETQCF
v_call: TRBV15; clone_size: NA; d_call: NA; j_call: TRBJ1-5; cdr3_nt: TGTGCCACCAGCAGAGATCGGCGCCAGCCCCAGCATTTT; cdr3_aa: CATSRDRRQPQHF
v_call: TRBV7-2; clone_size: few; d_call: NA; j_call: TRBJ1-6; cdr3_nt: TGTGCCAGCAACCCGGACGGAGGAAATTCACCCCTCCACTTT; cdr3_aa: CASNPDGGNSPLHF
v_call: TRBV3-1; clone_size: few; d_call: NA; j_call: TRBJ1-4; cdr3_nt: TGTGCCAGCAGCCAAATGAGGTCTCCTAATGAAAAACTGTTTTTT; cdr3_aa: CASSQMRSPNEKLFF
v_call: TRBV27; clone_size: NA; d_call: NA; j_call: TRBJ1-2; cdr3_nt: TGTGCCAGCAGTTCGAGGCCTTACTATGGCTGCACCTTC; cdr3_aa: CASSSRPYYGCTF
v_call: TRBV6-1; clone_size: NA; d_call: TRBD2; j_call: TRBJ2-5; cdr3_nt: TGTGCCAGCAGTGAAGCGCGGGTAGCGGGGCAAGAGACCCAGTACTTC; cdr3_aa: CASSEARVAGQETQYF
v_call: TRBV4-1; clone_size: NA; d_call: NA; j_call: TRBJ2-3; cdr3_nt: TGCGCCAGCAGCCAAGATGGTCAGTTCACAGATACGCAGTATTTT; cdr3_aa: CASSQDGQFTDTQYF